The 10 T cell receptor beta chains presented below share a single source sample, sequenced in a study of OX40 agonist ivuxolimab in advanced cancers. Sequencing was performed with immunoSEQ multiplex PCR; in TCRdb, only in-frame clones are kept and a portion is missing. The sample gives about 100,000 clones, 84% of which show up once; roughly 5% is in the top ten. The source was CD4+ or CD8+ T cells sorted from blood, collected in a trial of the OX40 agonist ivuxolimab. The receptors here all came from an adult with an advanced solid tumor such as melanoma, head and neck, liver or kidney cancer.

The DNA of the CDR3 is TGTGCCAGCAGCCCGCACATGAACACTGAAGCTTTCTTT. Translation: CASSPHMNTEAFF. The chain combines TRBV7-9 with TRBJ1-1, with D uncertain. CDR1 is SEHNR, CDR2 FQNEAQ, per germline (reference sequence). The germline V and J ends were trimmed by 5 bases and 0 bases, with 7 bases remaining between them. The CDR3 is 13 amino acids.

The chain has TRBV7-7 and TRBJ1-4, with D uncertain. Germline V lookup: CDR1 SSHAT, CDR2 FNYEAQ (reference sequence). This CDR3 has 13 residues. V was pared by 4 bases and J by 4 bases, with 7 bases between. The CDR3 loop is CASSSHLNEKLFF. CDR3 nucleotides: TGTGCCAGCAGCTCACACCTTAATGAAAAACTGTTTTTT.

CDR3 DNA: TGCAGCGTTGAGCGGGAGAAGTGGTACCAAGAGACCCAGTACTTC. This codes for CSVEREKWYQETQYF. V and J are TRBV29-1 and TRBJ2-5, with 7 bases identical to TRBD2. The V and J ends lost 3 bases and 0 bases, in that order; junction bases with no gene match: 7. Looked up from germline, CDR1 is SQVTM and CDR2 is ANQGSEA. CDR3 length: 15 amino acids.

The genes are TRBV19 and TRBJ2-1; D remains ambiguous. The CDR3 runs to 17 residues. Trimming removed 1 base at V and 0 bases at J, with 13 bases between. Germline values: CDR1 LNHDA, CDR2 SQIVND (reference sequence). The DNA for the CDR3 is TGTGCCAGTAGTATAGTTAGGTTTTCGAGCTCCTACAATGAGCAGTTCTTC. Amino acid sequence: CASSIVRFSSSYNEQFF.

This clone was observed once. The chain employs TRBV19 and TRBJ1-1, with D possibly TRBD1 on 5 matching bases. Germline assignment: CDR1 LNHDA and CDR2 SQIVND (reference sequence). This CDR3 has 14 residues. V shed 4 bases and J shed 6 bases, with 15 bases lying between them. The CDR3 DNA follows: TGTGCCAGTAGTAAAACAGGCTTTCGCGCTGAAGCTTTCTTT. Translating gives CASSKTGFRAEAFF.

This chain uses TRBV2 with TRBJ1-6, with TRBD1 matching 9 bases. This CDR3 is built from 17 residues. Trimming took 6 bases from V and 7 from J; bases not matched to a gene: 13. The germline V gene encodes CDR1 SNHLY and CDR2 FYNNEI. The CDR3 here is CASSESGQGGLNSPLHF. Here the CDR3 DNA reads TGTGCCAGCAGCGAATCGGGACAGGGTGGATTAAATTCACCCCTCCACTTT. The whole variable domain, filled in from reference TRBV2 and TRBJ1-6, reads EPEVTQTPSHQVTQMGQEVILRCVPISNHLYFYWYRQILGQKVEFLVSFYNNEISEKSEIFDDQFSVERPDGSNFTLKIRSTKLEDSAMYFCASSESGQGGLNSPLHFGNGTRLTVT.

The CDR3 reads CASTPGQGIPGELFF. The CDR3 DNA follows: TGTGCCAGCACCCCGGGACAGGGTATCCCCGGGGAGCTGTTTTTT. The chain is built from TRBV5-6 and TRBJ2-2; the match to TRBD1 covers 9 bases. V was pared by 6 bases and J by 6 bases, with 9 bases of the junction left unmatched. This CDR3 is 15 amino acids long. CDR1 is SGHDT, CDR2 YYEEEE, per germline.

The V gene is TRBV10-3, the J gene TRBJ2-5; tentative D call: TRBD2 (5 bases). There are 13 residues in the CDR3. V shed 7 bases and J shed 2 bases, with 11 bases lying between them. Germline V gene sequence: CDR1 ENHRY, CDR2 SYGVKD. In nucleotides, the CDR3 is TGTGCCATCACCCCGGACTGGCAAGAGACCCAGTACTTC. Encoded protein: CAITPDWQETQYF.

V is TRBV18 and J is TRBJ2-1; a possible D gene is TRBD1 (6 bases). CDR1 is KGHSH, CDR2 LQKENI, per germline. Trimming left V 6 bases short and J 6 bases short, with 12 bases between. The CDR3 totals 13 residues. In DNA form, the CDR3 reads TGTGCCAGCTCTCACGACAGGCGCAATGAGCAGTTCTTC. Its protein product is CASSHDRRNEQFF.

This clone was seen a single time. This chain uses TRBV7-2 with TRBJ2-1, with 13 bases identical to TRBD2. Germline V gene lookup returns CDR1 SGHTA and CDR2 FQGNSA. The CDR3 totals 15 residues. Unmatched junction bases numbered 7, after V lost 5 bases and J lost 9 bases. In DNA form, the CDR3 reads TGTGCCAGCAGCCTACTGACTAGCGGGGGGAGTGAGCAGTTCTTC. Its translation is CASSLLTSGGSEQFF.